The 20 T cell receptor beta chains in this list originate from one sample, sequenced in a study of blood T cell repertoires in COVID-19. The method was immunoSEQ multiplex PCR; TCRdb's version includes in-frame clones alone and lacks a portion of them. The data hold 85,000 or so clones, with 81% observed a single time. Sequenced sample: peripheral blood. The receptors here all came from an older man with acute or convalescent COVID-19.

The chain recombines TRBV18 with TRBJ1-5, with D unresolved. Deletions cut 3 bases from V and 2 bases from J, with 11 bases between. Germline V gene lookup returns CDR1 KGHSH and CDR2 LQKENI. This CDR3 contains 15 residues. The CDR3: CASSPRSTGNQPQHF. The CDR3 nucleotides read TGTGCCAGCTCACCGCGAAGTACCGGCAATCAGCCCCAGCATTTT. The entire variable domain, with the rest obtained from reference TRBV18 and TRBJ1-5, is as follows: NAGVMQNPRHLVRRRGQEARLRCSPMKGHSHVYWYRQLPEEGLKFMVYLQKENIIDESGMPKERFSAEFPKEGPSILRIQQVVRGDSAAYFCASSPRSTGNQPQHFGDGTRLSIL.

The sample holds one count of this clone. V and J are TRBV28 and TRBJ1-4; D remains unclear. This CDR3 comprises 16 residues. V was clipped by 5 bases and J by 2 bases, with 15 bases between them. Per germline, CDR1 MDHEN and CDR2 SYDVKM. CDR3 protein: CASSPNLGSTNEKLFF. The CDR3 DNA is TGTGCCAGCAGTCCTAACTTAGGGAGCACTAATGAAAAACTGTTTTTT.

J is TRBJ2-3 and V is TRBV10-3; possible D gene TRBD2, 5 bases. This CDR3 contains 14 residues. The ends were cut back, 4 bases at V and 0 bases at J, with 8 bases in the middle. The V gene's germline CDR1 is ENHRY and CDR2 SYGVKD. Here the CDR3 reads CAISAEGSTDTQYF. CDR3 in DNA: TGTGCCATCAGTGCTGAGGGCAGCACAGATACGCAGTATTTT.

CDR3: CASGYRVNSPLHF. DNA of the CDR3: TGTGCCAGCGGCTACAGGGTTAATTCACCCCTCCACTTT. This chain uses TRBV27 with TRBJ1-6; tentative D call: TRBD1 (6 bases). The V end was cut by 8 bases, the J end by 6 bases, with 11 bases between. The germline CDR1 and CDR2 sequences are MNHEY and SMNVEV (reference sequence). The CDR3 totals 13 residues.

V gene TRBV19 combines with J gene TRBJ1-1, with D possibly matching TRBD1 (5 bases). The V end was cut by 4 bases, the J end by 4 bases, with 13 bases between. The CDR3 length is 14 residues. Germline V lookup: CDR1 LNHDA, CDR2 SQIVND (reference sequence). Here the CDR3 reads CASSSGAASTEAFF. DNA of the CDR3: TGTGCCAGTAGTAGCGGGGCGGCGAGCACTGAAGCTTTCTTT.

This chain uses TRBV29-1 with TRBJ2-5, with 12 bases matching TRBD2. The CDR3 covers 15 residues. Trimming cost V 2 bases and J 4 bases; bases outside gene matches: 5. CDR1 is SQVTM, CDR2 ANQGSEA, per germline. The CDR3 here is CSVELAGGHGETQYF. CDR3 nucleotides: TGCAGCGTTGAACTAGCGGGAGGGCATGGAGAGACCCAGTACTTC. The full variable domain, in which reference TRBV29-1 and TRBJ2-5 provide the parts outside the CDR3, is SAVISQKPSRDICQRGTSLTIQCQVDSQVTMMFWYRQQPGQSLTLIATANQGSEATYESGFVIDKFPISRPNLTFSTLTVSNMSPEDSSIYLCSVELAGGHGETQYFGPGTRLLVL.

Here the CDR3 reads CASRRDPSSYEQYF. In nucleotides, the CDR3 is TGTGCCAGCAGGCGGGACCCAAGCTCCTACGAGCAGTACTTC. The V call is TRBV6-5, the J call TRBJ2-7; possibly TRBD2 for D (6 bases). Germline assignment: CDR1 MNHEY and CDR2 SVGAGI. V lost 6 bases, J lost 0 bases, and 12 bases lay in between. This CDR3 spans 14 amino acids.

The chain has TRBV28 and TRBJ1-3, with D maybe TRBD1 (5 bases). The CDR3 loop spans 15 amino acids. V lost 2 bases, J lost 4 bases, and 12 bases lay in between. Germline V gene lookup returns CDR1 MDHEN and CDR2 SYDVKM. CDR3 nucleotide sequence: TGTGCCAGCAGTTTAAAAGGGGTCAACGGAAACACCATATATTTT. This translates into CASSLKGVNGNTIYF. The full variable domain, rest sourced from reference TRBV28 and TRBJ1-3, is DVKVTQSSRYLVKRTGEKVFLECVQDMDHENMFWYRQDPGLGLRLIYFSYDVKMKEKGDIPEGYSVSREKKERFSLILESASTNQTSMYLCASSLKGVNGNTIYFGEGSWLTVV.

There are a few counts of this clone. V gene TRBV4-1 combines with J gene TRBJ1-2; no clear D. The CDR3 is 17 amino acids. Germline-derived CDR1 and CDR2 are MGHRA and YSYEKL. Trimming stripped 0 bases from V and 0 bases from J, with 14 bases between. The CDR3 sequence: CASSQDGVRSSNYGYTF. The CDR3 coding sequence is TGCGCCAGCAGCCAAGATGGCGTCAGGTCGTCTAACTATGGCTACACCTTC.

The chain uses TRBV15 and TRBJ2-2; D is uncertain. The ends were cut back, 0 bases at V and 7 bases at J, with 9 bases in the middle. This CDR3 is built from 14 residues. Germline assignment: CDR1 LNHNV and CDR2 YYDKDF (reference sequence). DNA of the CDR3: TGTGCCACCAGCAGAGACAGAGGCATCGGGGAGCTGTTTTTT. This codes for CATSRDRGIGELFF.

This clone has a handful of counts. CDR3 nucleotide sequence: TGCGCCAGCAGGGGACAGCTAATAATCGAAAAACTGTTTTTT. This encodes CASRGQLIIEKLFF. The chain employs TRBV4-1 and TRBJ1-4; 7 bases map to TRBD1. CDR3 length equals 14 residues. In germline, CDR1 is MGHRA, CDR2 YSYEKL. The V segment lost 6 bases and the J segment 8 bases; nucleotides outside the gene matches: 9.

The chain carries TRBV28 and TRBJ2-1, with TRBD1 matching 10 bases. Germline V gene sequence: CDR1 MDHEN, CDR2 SYDVKM. This CDR3 has 16 amino acids. J lost 6 bases, V lost 5 bases, and 10 bases had no gene match. CDR3 residues: CASSTLRDRGLNEQFF. The CDR3 DNA reads as TGTGCCAGCAGTACCCTCCGGGACAGGGGCCTCAATGAGCAGTTCTTC.

The DNA of the CDR3 is TGTGCCAGCAGCTCCGGACAGGGGGTTATCACCGGGGAGCTGTTTTTT. This translates into CASSSGQGVITGELFF. The chain joins TRBV5-5 to TRBJ2-2, with 10 nucleotides matching TRBD1. The J segment lost 4 bases and the V segment lost 3 bases, leaving 6 bases of the junction unmatched. The CDR3 runs to 16 residues. Germline CDR1 SGHKS, CDR2 YYEKEE (reference sequence).

The rearrangement joins TRBV28 to TRBJ1-1, with 8 bases aligning to TRBD1. CDR1 and CDR2 (germline): MDHEN, SYDVKM. Unmatched junction bases numbered 13, after V lost 5 bases and J lost 5 bases. This CDR3 contains 16 residues. The CDR3 DNA reads as TGTGCCAGCAGTACCAACTCACCCAGGGGGCGTACTGAAGCTTTCTTT. Encoded protein: CASSTNSPRGRTEAFF. The full variable domain, rest sourced from reference TRBV28 and TRBJ1-1, is DVKVTQSSRYLVKRTGEKVFLECVQDMDHENMFWYRQDPGLGLRLIYFSYDVKMKEKGDIPEGYSVSREKKERFSLILESASTNQTSMYLCASSTNSPRGRTEAFFGQGTRLTVV.

The chain uses TRBV5-1 and TRBJ2-1; 12 bases line up with TRBD2. The V gene end was trimmed by 1 base and the J gene end by 8 bases; junction bases not matched to a gene: 10. There are 17 residues in the CDR3. Germline V gene lookup returns CDR1 SGHRS and CDR2 YFSETQ. CDR3: CASSLMTSGSKLDEQFF. CDR3 DNA sequence: TGCGCCAGCAGCTTGATGACTAGCGGGAGCAAACTGGATGAGCAGTTCTTC.

The gene calls are TRBV5-5 and TRBJ1-3, with 12 bases aligning to TRBD1. J gave up 0 bases and V 4 bases, and 8 bases lay outside the gene matches. The CDR3 is made up of 18 amino acids. Germline V lookup: CDR1 SGHKS, CDR2 YYEKEE (reference sequence). CDR3 DNA sequence: TGTGCCAGCAGCCTGGGACAGGGGGCCTCGAGCTCTGGAAACACCATATATTTT. It specifies CASSLGQGASSSGNTIYF.

This chain links TRBV28 with TRBJ1-2; D remains ambiguous. Germline CDR1 reads MDHEN; CDR2 reads SYDVKM. Trimming took 6 bases from V and 9 from J, leaving 11 bases between them. This CDR3 region has 11 residues. The CDR3 reads CASRGTFSYTF. DNA of the CDR3: TGTGCCAGCAGGGGCACCTTTAGCTACACCTTC.

The genes are TRBV7-9 and TRBJ1-1; perhaps TRBD1 as D (6 bases). The CDR3 is 17 amino acids. Per the germline V gene, CDR1 is SEHNR and CDR2 is FQNEAQ (reference sequence). The V and J ends lost 5 bases and 1 base respectively, with 20 bases between them. As DNA, the CDR3 is TGTGCCAGCAGCCCAAGAGTTGGACAGAGGCCGAACACTGAAGCTTTCTTT. Amino acid sequence: CASSPRVGQRPNTEAFF.

V usage is TRBV27 and J usage is TRBJ2-1, with 9 bases that match TRBD2. After removal of 1 base from V and 0 bases from J, the junction contained 7 bases not matched to a gene. Germline-derived CDR1 and CDR2 are MNHEY and SMNVEV (reference sequence). The CDR3 runs to 18 residues. The CDR3 loop is CASSLLLTSGLSYNEQFF. For the CDR3, the DNA is TGTGCCAGCAGTTTATTGCTGACTAGCGGACTCTCCTACAATGAGCAGTTCTTC.

V gene TRBV2 combines with J gene TRBJ1-6; D is undetermined. Germline assignment: CDR1 SNHLY and CDR2 FYNNEI. This CDR3 spans 13 amino acids. V gave up 6 bases and J gave up 7 bases, with 10 bases separating them. Here the CDR3 reads CASSPERNSPLHF. The DNA for the CDR3 is TGTGCCAGCAGCCCTGAGAGGAATTCACCCCTCCACTTT.